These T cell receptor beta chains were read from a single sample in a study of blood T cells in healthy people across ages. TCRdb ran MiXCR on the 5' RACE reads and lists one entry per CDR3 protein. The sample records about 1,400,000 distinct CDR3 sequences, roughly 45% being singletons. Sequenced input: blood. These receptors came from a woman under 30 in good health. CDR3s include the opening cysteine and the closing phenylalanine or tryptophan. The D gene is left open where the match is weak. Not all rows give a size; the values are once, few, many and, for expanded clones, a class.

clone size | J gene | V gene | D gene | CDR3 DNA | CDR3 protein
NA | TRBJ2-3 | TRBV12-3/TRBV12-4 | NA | TGTGCCAGCAGTGACCACCGGGGCGCAGATACGCAGTATTTT | CASSDHRGADTQYF
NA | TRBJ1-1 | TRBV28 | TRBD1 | TGTGCCAGCCCGCCCTCGACAGGGGAGGGCACTGAAGCTTTCTTT | CASPPSTGEGTEAFF
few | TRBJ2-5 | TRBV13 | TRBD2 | TGTGCCAGCAGCCTTCGGACTAGCGGGGACCCGTACCAAGAGACCCAGTACTTC | CASSLRTSGDPYQETQYF
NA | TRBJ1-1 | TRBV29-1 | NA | TGCAGCGTTGAATTGCAGGGGCAAAACACTGAAGCTTTCTTT | CSVELQGQNTEAFF
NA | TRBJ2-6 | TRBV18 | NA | TGTGCCAGCTCAATGGGGTCTGGGGCCAACGTCCTGACTTTC | CASSMGSGANVLTF
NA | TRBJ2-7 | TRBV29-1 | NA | TGCAGCGTCGTCGGCTGGGCAGGGCACGAGCAGTACTTC | CSVVGWAGHEQYF
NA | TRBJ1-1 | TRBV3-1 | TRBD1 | TGTGCCAGCAGCCAAGGTGCACAGGGGTTCCGTGAAGCTTTCTTT | CASSQGAQGFREAFF
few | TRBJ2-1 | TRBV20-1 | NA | TGCAGTGCTAGAGTCCCGGGACGAAAAAATGAGCAGTTCTTC | CSARVPGRKNEQFF
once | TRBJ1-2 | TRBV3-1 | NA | TGTGCCAGCAGCCAGGGGCAGACAATAGGAGGCTACACCTTC | CASSQGQTIGGYTF
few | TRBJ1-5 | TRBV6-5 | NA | TGTGCCAGCAGTAGCCTTATGGGGTACAATCAGCCCCAGCATTTT | CASSSLMGYNQPQHF
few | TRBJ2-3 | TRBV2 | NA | TGTGCCAGCAGGCCGGGCCCCGCAGTCACAGATACGCAGTATTTT | CASRPGPAVTDTQYF
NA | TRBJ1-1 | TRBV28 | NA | TGTCCCCGCACTGAAGCTTTCTTT | CPRTEAFF
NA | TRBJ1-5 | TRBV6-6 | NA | TGTGCCAGCCGGTACGATCAGCCCCAGCATTTT | CASRYDQPQHF
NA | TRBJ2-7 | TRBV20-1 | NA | TGCAGTGCTATTGGCACCGCCACCTACGAGCAGTACTTC | CSAIGTATYEQYF
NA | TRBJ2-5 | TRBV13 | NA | TGTGCCAGCAGCGCGGGACAACTCGAGACCCAGTACTTC | CASSAGQLETQYF
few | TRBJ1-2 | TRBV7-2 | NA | TGTGCCAGCAGCTTAATATCTCTCGATAACTATGGCTACACCTTC | CASSLISLDNYGYTF
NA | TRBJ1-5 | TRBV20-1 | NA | TGCAGTGCCCCGAGGACGGGAAGAATCAGCCCCCAGCATTTT | CSAPRTGRISPQHF
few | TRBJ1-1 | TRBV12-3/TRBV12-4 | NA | TGTGCCAGCAGTTTAAGGGAGGTGAACACTGAAGCTTTCTTT | CASSLREVNTEAFF
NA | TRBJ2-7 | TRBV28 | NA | TGTGCCAGCAGTCTCCGGGACGGACTCTACGAGCAGTACTTC | CASSLRDGLYEQYF